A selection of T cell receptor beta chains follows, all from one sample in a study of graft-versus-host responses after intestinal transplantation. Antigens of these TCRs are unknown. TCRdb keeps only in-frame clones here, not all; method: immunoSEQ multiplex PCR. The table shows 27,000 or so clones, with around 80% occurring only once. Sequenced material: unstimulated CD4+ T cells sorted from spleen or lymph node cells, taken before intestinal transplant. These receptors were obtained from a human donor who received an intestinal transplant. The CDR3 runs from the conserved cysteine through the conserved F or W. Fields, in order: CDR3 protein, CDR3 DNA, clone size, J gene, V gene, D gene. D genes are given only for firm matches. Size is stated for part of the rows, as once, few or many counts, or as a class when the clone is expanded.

CASSEEGTGQETQYF,TGTGCCAGCAGTGAAGAGGGGACCGGCCAAGAGACCCAGTACTTC,-,TRBJ2-5,TRBV2,-
CASSGQGISGNTIYF,TGTGCCAGCAGTGGACAGGGGATCTCTGGAAACACCATATATTTT,-,TRBJ1-3,TRBV6-1,TRBD1
CASSLLAGKETQYF,TGTGCCAGCAGCTTACTAGCGGGGAAAGAGACCCAGTACTTC,-,TRBJ2-5,TRBV7-2,TRBD2
CATSRFSRGAYEQYF,TGTGCCACCAGCAGATTCTCCCGAGGGGCCTACGAGCAGTACTTC,-,TRBJ2-7,TRBV15,-
CASSTDGMIGYTF,TGTGCCAGCAGCACGGACGGTATGATTGGCTACACCTTC,-,TRBJ1-2,TRBV7-9,-
CASSFVGPSTGELFF,TGTGCCAGCAGCTTTGTAGGACCCTCCACCGGGGAGCTGTTTTTT,-,TRBJ2-2,TRBV7-6,-
CASSLGMYQETQYF,TGCGCCAGCAGCTTGGGAATGTACCAAGAGACCCAGTACTTC,-,TRBJ2-5,TRBV5-1,-
CATSRARGAEDTQYF,TGTGCCACCAGCAGGGCCCGAGGGGCGGAAGATACGCAGTATTTT,-,TRBJ2-3,TRBV15,-
CASKRGRGVLGQPQHF,TGTGCCAGTAAGCGGGGCAGGGGCGTATTAGGTCAGCCCCAGCATTTT,-,TRBJ1-5,TRBV19,-
CASSIERGGGEAFF,TGTGCCAGTAGTATAGAAAGGGGCGGTGGTGAAGCTTTCTTT,-,TRBJ1-1,TRBV19,-
CASSNPSDEQFF,TGTGCCAGCAGTAACCCCTCCGATGAGCAGTTCTTC,once,TRBJ2-1,TRBV6-5,-
CASSPGDFLQETQYF,TGCGCCAGCAGCCCGGGGGACTTCCTTCAAGAGACCCAGTACTTC,-,TRBJ2-5,TRBV5-1,-
CASMKFPQGASTEAFF,TGCGCCAGCATGAAGTTCCCCCAGGGGGCAAGTACTGAAGCTTTCTTT,-,TRBJ1-1,TRBV5-1,TRBD1
CASSSDSFNEKLFF,TGTGCCAGCAGCAGCGACAGCTTTAATGAAAAACTGTTTTTT,-,TRBJ1-4,TRBV7-2,-
CASSPEVGGSYEQYF,TGTGCCAGTAGCCCCGAAGTGGGAGGCTCCTACGAGCAGTACTTC,-,TRBJ2-7,TRBV19,-
CASSFEGRTEAFF,TGTGCCAGCAGTTTTGAGGGGAGGACTGAAGCTTTCTTT,-,TRBJ1-1,TRBV27,-
CASRGTAHNYGYTF,TGTGCCAGTAGGGGGACAGCTCATAACTATGGCTACACCTTC,-,TRBJ1-2,TRBV19,TRBD1
CASSFGLANLETQYF,TGTGCCAGCAGCTTCGGACTAGCCAATCTAGAGACCCAGTACTTC,-,TRBJ2-5,TRBV11-2,TRBD2
CASSIAAGDSNQPQHF,TGTGCCAGTAGTATAGCGGCAGGAGATAGCAATCAGCCCCAGCATTTT,-,TRBJ1-5,TRBV19,-
CASSLAGHYGYTF,TGTGCCAGCAGCTTAGCTGGACACTATGGCTACACCTTC,-,TRBJ1-2,TRBV11-2,-
CASSPGGMEYGYTF,TGTGCCAGCAGTCCAGGGGGAATGGAATATGGCTACACCTTC,-,TRBJ1-2,TRBV6-6,TRBD1
CSVGEGDWGYTF,TGCAGCGTGGGTGAGGGGGATTGGGGCTACACCTTC,-,TRBJ1-2,TRBV29-1,-
CASSQYRLSGANVLTF,TGCGCCAGCAGCCAGTACAGGTTATCTGGGGCCAACGTCCTGACTTTC,-,TRBJ2-6,TRBV4-1,-
CASSEGRAYNEQFF,TGTGCCAGCAGCGAGGGGAGGGCCTACAATGAGCAGTTCTTC,-,TRBJ2-1,TRBV9,TRBD2
CSVEDSYEKLFF,TGCAGCGTTGAAGATTCGTACGAAAAACTGTTTTTT,-,TRBJ1-4,TRBV29-1,-